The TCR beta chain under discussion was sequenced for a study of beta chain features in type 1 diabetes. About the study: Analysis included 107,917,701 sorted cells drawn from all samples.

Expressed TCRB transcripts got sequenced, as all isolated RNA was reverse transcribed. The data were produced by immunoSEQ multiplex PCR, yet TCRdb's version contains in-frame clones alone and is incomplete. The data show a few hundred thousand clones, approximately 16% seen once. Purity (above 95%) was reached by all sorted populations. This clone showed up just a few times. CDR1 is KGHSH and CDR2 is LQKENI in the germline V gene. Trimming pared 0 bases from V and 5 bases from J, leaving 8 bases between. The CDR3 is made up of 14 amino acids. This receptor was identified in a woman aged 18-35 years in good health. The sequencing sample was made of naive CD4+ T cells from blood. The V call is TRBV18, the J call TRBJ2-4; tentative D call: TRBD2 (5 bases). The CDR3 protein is CASSPPARENIQYF. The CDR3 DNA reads TGTGCCAGCTCACCACCGGCGCGGGAAAACATTCAGTACTTC.